Given below is one TCR beta chain in context. Its specificity is unknown. This entry comes from a study of T-cell memory formation after mild COVID-19. Study-wide background: TCR clusters largely stayed donor specific.

TCR alpha and TCR beta cDNA libraries with sample barcodes and UMIs came from 5'RACE using constant-segment primers. MiXCR, applied by TCRdb to the 5' RACE reads, yields one record per CDR3 protein. Among about 540,000 distinct CDR3 sequences, 20% were seen once, and the ten largest hold under 15%. There are 15 residues in the CDR3. The germline gives CDR1 SGHTA, CDR2 FQGNSA. V was pared by 0 bases and J by 7 bases, with 12 bases between. Study outcomes and limitations: SARS-CoV-2 specificity was not confirmed for second-wave clones peaking on day 37. Some SARS-CoV-2-responding clones were already detected in memory before infection.

The J gene is TRBJ1-4, the V gene TRBV7-2, with no clear D. Source material: PBMCs or a T cell subset sorted from them (not recorded which). The sequence was collected from an adult woman who had mild COVID-19 (a few samples of this study predate the infection). Cell type and time point are not known. CDR3 coding DNA: TGTGCCAGCAGCTTAGCATGGAGGTGGGGTGAAAAACTGTTTTTT. Protein product: CASSLAWRWGEKLFF.